This TCR beta chain is drawn from a study of shared clonotypes between healthy human individuals. General study points: Compared with memory subsets, naive subsets generally had larger estimated richness. Generation probability values for non-shared clonotypes were lower than those for clonotypes shared by all four donors.

This CDR3 comprises 14 residues. Per the germline V gene, CDR1 is MDHEN and CDR2 is SYDVKM. V was pared by 7 bases and J by 2 bases, with 15 bases between. Worth noting for this clone: Antigen: not known.

Produced via immunoSEQ multiplex PCR; TCRdb's table is partial and in-frame only. The sample yields a few million clones, approximately 93% seen once. The chain recombines TRBV28 with TRBJ2-7; D not resolved. The sample taken for sequencing was naive CD4+ T cells from PBMCs. Stated subset: CD45RA+ positively selected. This clonotype was obtained from a man between 18 and 35 years old in good health. Some clones in this sample may be carry-over from other donors' samples. This CDR3 reads CASNSVINPYEQYF. The CDR3 DNA is TGTGCCAGCAACTCCGTCATTAACCCCTACGAGCAGTACTTC.